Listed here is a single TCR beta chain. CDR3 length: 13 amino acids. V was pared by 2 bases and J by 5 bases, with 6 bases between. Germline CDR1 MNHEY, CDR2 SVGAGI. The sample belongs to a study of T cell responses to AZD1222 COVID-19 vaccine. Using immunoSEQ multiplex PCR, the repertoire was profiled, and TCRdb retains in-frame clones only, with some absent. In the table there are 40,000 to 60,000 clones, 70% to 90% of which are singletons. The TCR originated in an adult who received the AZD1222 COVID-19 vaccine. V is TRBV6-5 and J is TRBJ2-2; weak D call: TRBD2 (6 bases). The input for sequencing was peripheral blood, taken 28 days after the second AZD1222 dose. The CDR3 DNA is TGTGCCAGCAGTTACCGGGGGACCGGGGAGCTGTTTTTT. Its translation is CASSYRGTGELFF.